Following are 5 T cell receptor beta chains from one sample sequenced in a study of radiation and T cells in renal cell carcinoma. Clones were sequenced by immunoSEQ multiplex PCR, and TCRdb holds only the in-frame ones, with some missing. The sample records approximately 80,000 clones, roughly nine tenths being singletons. Time point of the sample: blood 4 weeks post-SBRT, at nephrectomy. Noted treatment: 15 Gy SBRT to primary tumor, nephrectomy 4 weeks later. The sequencing here drew on blood, taken from a patient whose treatment included radiotherapy and nephrectomy. The origin of the receptors is a woman between 65 and 79 years old with renal cell carcinoma.

The chain is built from TRBV9 and TRBJ2-7; perhaps TRBD2 as D (5 bases). V was pared by 2 bases and J by 4 bases, with 13 bases between. This CDR3 comprises 14 residues. Germline V gives CDR1 SGDLS, CDR2 YYNGEE. The CDR3: CASSVNTRGYEQYF. The CDR3 DNA sequence: TGTGCCAGCAGCGTTAACACTAGAGGGTACGAGCAGTACTTC. The whole variable domain, remainder taken from reference TRBV9 and TRBJ2-7, is DSGVTQTPKHLITATGQRVTLRCSPRSGDLSVYWYQQSLDQGLQFLIQYYNGEERAKGNILERFSAQQFPDLHSELNLSSLELGDSALYFCASSVNTRGYEQYFGPGTRLTVT.

This chain joins TRBV7-6 and TRBJ1-6, with unresolved D. The CDR3 runs 13 residues. The germline V gene encodes CDR1 SGHVS and CDR2 FNYEAQ. The V gene lost 0 bases and the J gene lost 8 bases, with 5 bases spanning the gap. The CDR3 reads CASSLARDSPLHF. CDR3 DNA sequence: TGTGCCAGCAGCTTAGCCCGGGATTCACCCCTCCACTTT.

The count of this clone is one. The chain has TRBV19 and TRBJ2-5, with D possibly matching TRBD2 (6 bases). The CDR3 loop spans 13 amino acids. Trimming removed 5 bases at V and 3 bases at J, with 10 bases between. CDR1 and CDR2 from the germline V gene are LNHDA and SQIVND (reference sequence). The CDR3 spells CASSPRLEETQYF. The CDR3 coding sequence is TGTGCCAGTAGTCCCAGACTAGAAGAGACCCAGTACTTC.

The rearrangement links TRBV9 to TRBJ2-1, with 8 bases fitting TRBD2. Germline V gives CDR1 SGDLS, CDR2 YYNGEE. After removal of 0 bases from V and 0 bases from J, the junction contained 2 bases not matched to a gene. This CDR3 is 16 amino acids long. CDR3 sequence (DNA): TGTGCCAGCAGCGTAGCGGGGGGGAGCTCCTACAATGAGCAGTTCTTC. Encoded protein: CASSVAGGSSYNEQFF.

This chain links TRBV28 with TRBJ2-7; D possibly corresponds to TRBD2 (6 bases). This CDR3 is built from 15 residues. CDR1 MDHEN and CDR2 SYDVKM come from the germline V gene. Deletions cut 5 bases from V and 2 bases from J, with 16 bases between. CDR3 sequence reads: CASSLTGLHAYEQYF. CDR3 nucleotides: TGTGCCAGCAGTCTAACGGGACTGCATGCCTACGAGCAGTACTTC.